The next 20 T cell receptor beta chains were all read from a single sample in a study of cytomegalovirus exposure and HLA in healthy donors. The PCR had 60 Vbeta and 13 Jbeta primers. TCRdb keeps only in-frame clones here, not all; method: immunoSEQ multiplex PCR. The repertoire includes 90,000 or so clones, 70% of them detected once, and roughly 16% sits in the top ten. The sample consisted of PBMCs. All receptors come from a woman aged 50 to 65 in good health and CMV-seropositive.

This clone has just a few counts. The rearrangement joins TRBV6-5 to TRBJ2-1, with 11 bases that match TRBD2. The length of the CDR3 is 12 residues. The trim removed 7 bases at V and 14 bases at J, leaving 7 bases unmatched. CDR1 and CDR2 from the germline V gene are MNHEY and SVGAGI. The CDR3 loop is CASKSSGRFEFF. The CDR3 nucleotides read TGTGCCAGCAAATCTAGCGGGAGGTTCGAGTTCTTC.

V is TRBV7-3 and J is TRBJ2-2, with 10 bases fitting TRBD2. J gave up 8 bases and V 0 bases, and 3 bases lay outside the gene matches. Germline CDR1 reads SGHTA; CDR2 reads FQGTGA. This CDR3 comprises 15 residues. In nucleotides, the CDR3 is TGTGCCAGCAGCTTAACAACTAGCGGGAAGGGGGAGCTGTTTTTT. Residues: CASSLTTSGKGELFF. Supplemented by reference TRBV7-3 and TRBJ2-2, the full variable domain reads GAGVSQTPSNKVTEKGKYVELRCDPISGHTALYWYRQSLGQGPEFLIYFQGTGAADDSGLPNDRFFAVRPEGSVSTLKIQRTERGDSAVYLCASSLTTSGKGELFFGEGSRLTVL.

About this clone itself: The CDR3 carries no conserved terminal phenylalanine or tryptophan, so it likely arises from a read error. The DNA is left out, because the CDR3 cannot be placed on it with certainty; the CDR3 is given as TCRdb lists it. This chain joins TRBV7-9 and TRBJ1-2. Per the germline V gene, CDR1 is SEHNR and CDR2 is FQNEAQ (reference sequence). The CDR3 contains 12 residues when both ends are counted. CDR3 amino acids: CSSSLDNGGDCY.

This clone was seen a few times. The J gene is TRBJ2-5, the V gene TRBV10-3; D is possibly TRBD1 (6 bases). CDR1 and CDR2 from the germline V gene are ENHRY and SYGVKD. The V end was cut by 11 bases, the J end by 2 bases, with 15 bases between. This CDR3 comprises 13 residues. The CDR3 region is CAANRDKQETQYF. CDR3 in DNA: TGTGCCGCAAACAGGGACAAACAAGAGACCCAGTACTTC.

The gene calls are TRBV7-9 and TRBJ2-7; D is possibly TRBD1 (7 bases). The germline V gene has CDR1 SEHNR and CDR2 FQNEAQ (reference sequence). Trimming took 5 bases from V and 1 from J, leaving 18 bases between them. This CDR3 has 16 amino acids. CDR3 residues: CASSPGGLRTSYEQYF. The CDR3 DNA reads TGTGCCAGCAGCCCAGGGGGGCTGCGGACGTCCTACGAGCAGTACTTC.

Only a few counts were recorded for this clone. J is TRBJ2-1 and V is TRBV5-1, with 7 bases matching TRBD2. This CDR3 region has 16 residues. Germline CDR1 SGHRS, CDR2 YFSETQ. The trim removed 4 bases at V and 0 bases at J, leaving 7 bases unmatched. As DNA, the CDR3 is TGCGCCAGCAGCCTCACGGGCGGGAGCTCCTACAATGAGCAGTTCTTC. It translates to CASSLTGGSSYNEQFF. The full variable domain, completed using reference TRBV5-1 and TRBJ2-1, is KAGVTQTPRYLIKTRGQQVTLSCSPISGHRSVSWYQQTPGQGLQFLFEYFSETQRNKGNFPGRFSGRQFSNSRSEMNVSTLELGDSALYLCASSLTGGSSYNEQFFGPGTRLTVL.

The chain recombines TRBV10-3 with TRBJ2-3; 7 bases fit TRBD2. The CDR3 totals 17 residues. Germline assignment: CDR1 ENHRY and CDR2 SYGVKD. Germline trimming cut 0 bases from V and 1 base from J; bases unmatched to any gene: 7. The CDR3 DNA follows: TGTGCCATCAGTGAGTCTTCCGCGGGAGTTCGCACAGATACGCAGTATTTT. It yields the protein CAISESSAGVRTDTQYF.

This rearrangement joins TRBV5-1 to TRBJ1-1, with D unresolved. The CDR3 is 16 amino acids. Germline loops: CDR1 SGHRS, CDR2 YFSETQ. V dropped 2 bases and J dropped 1 base, with 15 bases sitting between them. In DNA, the CDR3 is TGCGCCAGCAGCTTTCAGGTAACGGCAACGAACACTGAAGCTTTCTTT. It encodes CASSFQVTATNTEAFF.

The V and J genes are TRBV5-6 and TRBJ2-3, with unresolved D. The CDR3 length is 17 residues. Germline V gene lookup returns CDR1 SGHDT and CDR2 YYEEEE. Trimming cost V 0 bases and J 2 bases, with 16 bases left between them. CDR3 in amino acids: CASSLDRTSPNTDTQYF. In DNA, the CDR3 is TGTGCCAGCAGCTTGGATCGCACCAGTCCAAACACAGATACGCAGTATTTT.

The chain has TRBV5-5 and TRBJ2-7; D perhaps matches TRBD1 (6 bases). Germline assignment: CDR1 SGHKS and CDR2 YYEKEE (reference sequence). This CDR3 spans 17 amino acids. Trimming removed 0 bases at V and 6 bases at J, with 22 bases between. The CDR3 bases are TGTGCCAGCAGCTTGGCCTCTCATAAAGACAGGTCTCGCGAGCAGTACTTC. Amino acids: CASSLASHKDRSREQYF.

CDR3 nucleotide sequence: TGTGCCAGCAGCTCCCGACTGAACACCGGGGAGCTGTTTTTT. This codes for CASSSRLNTGELFF. The chain couples TRBV11-2 to TRBJ2-2; D call uncertain. The germline V and J ends were trimmed by 4 bases and 1 base, with 7 bases remaining between them. The CDR3 has 14 residues. Germline lookup yields CDR1 SGHAT and CDR2 FQNNGV.

The genes are TRBV7-2 and TRBJ1-2; tentatively, D is TRBD1 (6 bases). Germline V gene sequence: CDR1 SGHTA, CDR2 FQGNSA. This CDR3 region has 15 residues. V shed 4 bases and J shed 7 bases, with 19 bases lying between them. CDR3 sequence reads: CASSSGTGKLFGYTF. CDR3 coding DNA: TGTGCCAGCAGCTCTGGAACAGGGAAACTTTTTGGCTACACCTTC.

V usage is TRBV19 and J usage is TRBJ2-5; 9 bases fit TRBD1. The J call could be wrong; TRBJ2-7 is a better fit for the DNA end. In germline, CDR1 is LNHDA, CDR2 SQIVND (reference sequence). The CDR3 has 15 amino acids. CDR3 protein: CASSLSTGTGHEQYF. The CDR3 DNA sequence: TGTGCCAGTAGTCTCAGCACCGGGACAGGGCACGAGCAGTACTTC.

The chain uses TRBV19 and TRBJ2-4, with 7 positions matching TRBD1. The germline gives CDR1 LNHDA, CDR2 SQIVND (reference sequence). Trimming removed 0 bases from V and 7 bases from J; junction bases left unmatched: 6. This CDR3 is built from 15 residues. The CDR3 region is CASSIENRGWNIQYF. As DNA, the CDR3 is TGTGCCAGTAGTATAGAGAACAGGGGATGGAACATTCAGTACTTC.

The V and J genes are TRBV28 and TRBJ1-2; no definite D call. The ends were cut back, 6 bases at V and 5 bases at J, with 13 bases in the middle. In germline, CDR1 is MDHEN, CDR2 SYDVKM. CDR3 length: 13 amino acids. The CDR3 protein is CASSPGGGYGYTF. DNA of the CDR3: TGTGCCAGCAGCCCCGGAGGAGGGTATGGCTACACCTTC.

In its sample, this clone was seen a few times. Other DNA sequences from this sample encode an identical CDR3 as well. V usage is TRBV5-1 and J usage is TRBJ2-5; a weak D match, TRBD1 (6 bases). Germline-derived CDR1 and CDR2 are SGHRS and YFSETQ. CDR3 size: 14 residues. V gave up 0 bases and J gave up 5 bases, with 11 bases separating them. The CDR3 nucleotides read TGCGCCAGCAGCTTGGAGGGACAAGGGGAGACCCAGTACTTC. Translation gives CASSLEGQGETQYF.

The V and J genes are TRBV6-4 and TRBJ2-1; 7 nucleotides align to TRBD1. The CDR3 is 13 amino acids. Losses at the gene ends were 6 bases for V and 4 bases for J; bases not matched to a gene: 3. Germline loops: CDR1 MRHNA, CDR2 SNTAGT. The CDR3 DNA reads as TGTGCCAGCAGCCAGGGACAGTACAATGAGCAGTTCTTC. Translated: CASSQGQYNEQFF.

J is TRBJ2-7 and V is TRBV30, with D hard to call. The ends were cut back, 8 bases at V and 7 bases at J, with 12 bases in the middle. The CDR3 contains 10 residues. Germline CDR1 GTSNPN, CDR2 SVGIG (reference sequence). This CDR3 is CALLREEQYF. The CDR3 DNA reads TGTGCCCTCTTGCGCGAGGAGCAGTACTTC. The full variable domain, completed using reference TRBV30 and TRBJ2-7, is SQTIHQWPATLVQPVGSPLSLECTVEGTSNPNLYWYRQAAGRGLQLLFYSVGIGQISSEVPQNLSASRPQDRQFILSSKKLLLSDSGFYLCALLREEQYFGPGTRLTVT.

V gene TRBV6-1 combines with J gene TRBJ2-1; TRBD2 might be the D (6 bases). V lost 3 bases and J 6 bases, leaving 12 bases between the germline ends. Germline V gene lookup returns CDR1 MNHNS and CDR2 SASEGT. CDR3 length: 14 residues. In DNA, the CDR3 is TGTGCCAGCAGTGATGGAGGGAAATTCAATGAGCAGTTCTTC. This translates into CASSDGGKFNEQFF.

This clone has a handful of counts. This chain connects TRBV5-5 to TRBJ1-5; D call uncertain. Germline CDR1 SGHKS, CDR2 YYEKEE (reference sequence). V lost 0 bases and J 3 bases, leaving 13 bases between the germline ends. The CDR3 consists of 16 residues. CDR3 loop: CASSLVGRPNNQPQHF. The CDR3 DNA is TGTGCCAGCAGCTTGGTGGGGAGACCTAACAATCAGCCCCAGCATTTT.